The rows below give T cell receptor beta chains drawn from one sample of a study of shared clonotypes between healthy human individuals. Assay: immunoSEQ multiplex PCR; the TCRdb copy retains only in-frame clones and omits some. Among over a million clones, more than 95% were seen once, and the ten largest hold over 1%. Sequencing was performed on naive CD4+ T cells sorted from blood. The receptors were sampled from a man aged 25 to 45 in good health. Both conserved end residues are part of each CDR3. The order of the fields is J gene, V gene, D gene, CDR3 DNA, CDR3 protein. A D gene is named only where the DNA matches it firmly.

TRBJ2-1	TRBV19	TRBD2	TGTGCCAGTAGTATCGATGGTAGCGGGAGTGGAAATGAGCAGTTCTTC	CASSIDGSGSGNEQFF
TRBJ2-7	TRBV28	NA	TGTGCCAGCAGCCGAACAGGGTTGGGCGGCGAGCAGTACTTC	CASSRTGLGGEQYF
TRBJ2-7	TRBV30	TRBD2	TGTGCCTGGAGTGTACAAAGCGGGAGATCTTACGAGCAGTACTTC	CAWSVQSGRSYEQYF
TRBJ2-7	TRBV7-9	NA	TGTGCCAGCAGCCTCCTCGGCGAACAGTACGAGCAGTACTTC	CASSLLGEQYEQYF
TRBJ2-7	TRBV5-6	NA	TGTGCCAGCAGCTTCGCGCCGGGGGTTCCCTACGAGCAGTACTTC	CASSFAPGVPYEQYF
TRBJ2-5	TRBV5-1	NA	TGCGCCAGCAGCCGGAGAGCGTCAGAGACCCAGTACTTC	CASSRRASETQYF
TRBJ2-7	TRBV18	TRBD2	TGTGCCAGCTCACCAATTGGGCTAGCGGGAACCGAGCAGTACTTC	CASSPIGLAGTEQYF
TRBJ2-7	TRBV9	NA	TGTGCCAGCAGCGTAGCTGACCTGACTTACGAGCAGTACTTC	CASSVADLTYEQYF
TRBJ2-7	TRBV11-2	NA	TGTGCCAGCAGACTGAGCAGTCCCTACGAGCAGTACTTC	CASRLSSPYEQYF
TRBJ1-2	TRBV18	NA	TGTGCCAGCTCACCCGTGGGACTCTCACAACCGGTCGGCTACACCTTC	CASSPVGLSQPVGYTF
TRBJ1-1	TRBV27	TRBD1	TGTGCCAGCAGTCGTACCGGGACAGGGGGCGTCACTGAAGCTTTCTTT	CASSRTGTGGVTEAFF
TRBJ2-3	TRBV18	TRBD1	TGTGCCAGCTCGCCACTCCCGGGACAGGGTCGGCGAGACAGAGATACGCAGTATTTT	CASSPLPGQGRRDRDTQYF
TRBJ2-1	TRBV15	TRBD2	TGTGCCACCAGCATAGCGGGAGGCCTCTACAATGAGCAGTTCTTC	CATSIAGGLYNEQFF
TRBJ2-1	TRBV7-9	NA	TGTGCCAGCAGCTCCCCAGGAGTCTACAATGAGCAGTTCTTC	CASSSPGVYNEQFF